This T cell receptor (beta chain) was recorded in a study of beta chain features in type 1 diabetes. Findings of the study overall: Relative to healthy donors, patients appeared to have naive, central memory and Treg TCRB repertoires that were more similar.

CD4+ naive, central memory, regulatory and stem cell-like memory subsets were isolated by sorting on CD45RO/CCR7/CD25/CD127/CD95/CD27. This CDR3 spans 15 amino acids. V was pared by 5 bases and J by 3 bases, with 4 bases of the junction left unmatched. Germline V gives CDR1 SGHTA, CDR2 FQGNSA. This clone was counted only a few times. Its antigen is undetermined. cDNA synthesis used the whole RNA isolate, giving expressed TCRB sequences. Clones were sequenced by immunoSEQ multiplex PCR, and TCRdb holds only the in-frame ones, with some missing. The repertoire holds 350,000 or so clones, with around 19% as singletons.

This clonotype was sampled from a woman aged 18-35 years in good health. The chain combines TRBV7-2 with TRBJ2-1, with 10 bases identical to TRBD1. The sequencing input was naive CD4+ T cells from blood. In nucleotides, the CDR3 is TGTGCCAGCAGCCTCGACAGGGGGCTCTACAATGAGCAGTTCTTC. Encoded protein: CASSLDRGLYNEQFF.